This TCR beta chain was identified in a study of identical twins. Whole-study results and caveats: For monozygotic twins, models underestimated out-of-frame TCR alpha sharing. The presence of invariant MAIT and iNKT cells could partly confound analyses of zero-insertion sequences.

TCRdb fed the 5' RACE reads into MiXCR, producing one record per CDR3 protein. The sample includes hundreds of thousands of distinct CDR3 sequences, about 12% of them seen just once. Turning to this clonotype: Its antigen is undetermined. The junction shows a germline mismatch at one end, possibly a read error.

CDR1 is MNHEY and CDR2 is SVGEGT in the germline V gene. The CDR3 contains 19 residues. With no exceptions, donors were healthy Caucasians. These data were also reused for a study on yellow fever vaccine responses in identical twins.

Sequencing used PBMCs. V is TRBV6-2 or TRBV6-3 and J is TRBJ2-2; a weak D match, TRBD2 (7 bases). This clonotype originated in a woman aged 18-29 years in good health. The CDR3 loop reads CANSYGRGPLAFSAWELFF. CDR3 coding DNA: TGTGCCAACAGTTACGGGCGGGGGCCCCTCGCCTTTTCAGCTTGGGAGCTGTTTTTT.